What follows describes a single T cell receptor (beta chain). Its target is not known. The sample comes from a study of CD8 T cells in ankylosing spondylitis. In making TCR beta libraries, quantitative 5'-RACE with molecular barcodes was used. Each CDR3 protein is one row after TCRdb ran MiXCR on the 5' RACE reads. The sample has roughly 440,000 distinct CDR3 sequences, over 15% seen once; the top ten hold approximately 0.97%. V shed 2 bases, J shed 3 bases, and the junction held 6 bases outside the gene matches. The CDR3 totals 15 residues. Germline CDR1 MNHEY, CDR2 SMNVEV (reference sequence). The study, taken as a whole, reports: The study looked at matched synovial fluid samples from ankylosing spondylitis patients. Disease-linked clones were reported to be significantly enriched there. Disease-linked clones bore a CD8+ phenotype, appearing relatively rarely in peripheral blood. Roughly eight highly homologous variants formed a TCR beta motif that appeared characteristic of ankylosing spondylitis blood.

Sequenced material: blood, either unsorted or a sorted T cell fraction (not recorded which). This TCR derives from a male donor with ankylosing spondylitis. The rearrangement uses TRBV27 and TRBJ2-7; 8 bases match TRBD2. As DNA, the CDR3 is TGTGCCAGCAGTTTAACGGGACTAGTGGGCTACGAGCAGTACTTC. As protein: CASSLTGLVGYEQYF.